This TCR beta chain was captured by sequencing in a study of cytomegalovirus exposure and HLA in healthy donors. The PCR ran on 60 Vbeta and 13 Jbeta primers. TCRdb's copy holds only in-frame clones and misses some; the assay was immunoSEQ multiplex PCR. The repertoire includes around 300,000 clones, around 66% of them detected once, and about 2.1% sits in the top ten. Looked up from germline, CDR1 is MNHNS and CDR2 is SASEGT. The CDR3 sequence is 14 residues long. J gave up 2 bases and V 5 bases, and 6 bases lay outside the gene matches. What was sequenced was PBMCs. The sequence was collected from a female donor in good health and CMV-seronegative. The chain links TRBV6-1 to TRBJ2-7; 7 positions match TRBD1. The CDR3 here is CASSITGTAYEQYF. The CDR3 bases are TGTGCCAGCAGTATTACCGGGACAGCCTACGAGCAGTACTTC.